This T cell receptor (beta chain) was profiled in a study of spatial heterogeneity in lung cancer. Time point: sample taken at primary tumor resection. From the 5' RACE reads, TCRdb called clonotypes with MiXCR, one entry per CDR3 protein. The sample lists 18,000 or so distinct CDR3 sequences; around 5.5% were seen once. Study outcomes and limitations: It was found that expanded intratumoral alpha and beta TCR counts tracked tumor mutation counts.

The CDR3 length is 12 residues. With 3 bases removed from V and 4 bases from J, the gap between germline ends came to 5 bases. This clonotype showed up many times. What it binds is unknown. For a library built for alpha chains, this beta chain is a stray read; little rests on its size. The sequencing used lung tumor tissue, collected at surgery. The clonotype was recovered from a female donor with early-stage non-small cell lung cancer. This chain uses TRBV12-3 or TRBV12-4 with TRBJ2-3, with D uncertain. CDR3 amino acids: CASSFSSDTQYF. The CDR3 region has the DNA TGTGCCAGCAGTTTTAGTTCAGATACGCAGTATTTT.